This TCR beta chain was retrieved from a study of cytomegalovirus exposure and HLA in healthy donors. With 3 bases removed from V and 7 bases from J, the gap between germline ends came to 6 bases. The V gene's germline CDR1 is SGHTA and CDR2 FQGNSA. The CDR3 is 11 residues long. It was with 60 Vbeta and 13 Jbeta primers that the PCR ran. TCRdb's copy holds only in-frame clones and misses some; the assay was immunoSEQ multiplex PCR. Here the sample spans roughly 130,000 clones, around two thirds being singletons. The TCR originated in a man younger than 30 in good health and CMV-seropositive. Material: PBMCs. This rearrangement joins TRBV7-2 to TRBJ1-1; D remains ambiguous. The CDR3 sequence: CASSFALEAFF. CDR3 coding DNA: TGTGCCAGCAGCTTCGCGCTTGAAGCTTTCTTT.